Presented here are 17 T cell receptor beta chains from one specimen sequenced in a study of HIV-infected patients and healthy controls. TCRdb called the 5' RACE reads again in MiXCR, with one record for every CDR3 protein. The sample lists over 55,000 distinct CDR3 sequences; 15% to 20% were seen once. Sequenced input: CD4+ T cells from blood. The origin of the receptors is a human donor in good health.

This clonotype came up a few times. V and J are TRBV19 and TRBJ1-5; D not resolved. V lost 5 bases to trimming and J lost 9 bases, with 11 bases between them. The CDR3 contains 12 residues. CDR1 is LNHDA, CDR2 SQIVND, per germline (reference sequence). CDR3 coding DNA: TGTGCCAGTAGTCAATTGAGTTTGCCCCAGCATTTT. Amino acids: CASSQLSLPQHF.

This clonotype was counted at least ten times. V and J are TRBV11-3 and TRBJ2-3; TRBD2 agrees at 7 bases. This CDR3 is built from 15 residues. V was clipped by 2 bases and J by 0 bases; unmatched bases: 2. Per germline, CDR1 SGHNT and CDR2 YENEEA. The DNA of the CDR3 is TGTGCCAGCAGCTTAACAGCGGGAAGCACAGATACGCAGTATTTT. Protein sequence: CASSLTAGSTDTQYF.

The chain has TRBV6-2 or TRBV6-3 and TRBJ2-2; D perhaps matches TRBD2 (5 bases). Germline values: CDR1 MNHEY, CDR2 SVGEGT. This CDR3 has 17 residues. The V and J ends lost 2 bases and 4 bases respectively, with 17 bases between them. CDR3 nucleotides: TGTGCCAGCAGTTACCTACGCGGGCCAGAAAGCACCGGGGAGCTGTTTTTT. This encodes CASSYLRGPESTGELFF.

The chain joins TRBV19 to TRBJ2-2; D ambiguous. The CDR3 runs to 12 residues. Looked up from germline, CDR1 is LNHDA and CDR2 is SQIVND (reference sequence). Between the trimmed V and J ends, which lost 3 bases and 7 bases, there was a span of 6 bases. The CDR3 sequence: CASSILRGELFF. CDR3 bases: TGTGCCAGTAGTATTCTGCGCGGGGAGCTGTTTTTT.

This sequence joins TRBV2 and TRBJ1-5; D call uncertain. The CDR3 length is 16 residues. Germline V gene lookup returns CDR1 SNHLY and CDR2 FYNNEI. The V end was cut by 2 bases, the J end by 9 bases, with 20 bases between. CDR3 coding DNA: TGTGCCAGCAGTGAACTGCTATCCTCGGCTTTGGCGCCCCAGCATTTT. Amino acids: CASSELLSSALAPQHF.

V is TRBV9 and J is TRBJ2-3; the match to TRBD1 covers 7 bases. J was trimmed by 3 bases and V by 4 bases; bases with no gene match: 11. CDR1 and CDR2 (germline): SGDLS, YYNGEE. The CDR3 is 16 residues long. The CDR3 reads CASSSRQGGSTDTQYF. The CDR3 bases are TGTGCCAGCAGCTCGAGACAGGGTGGTTCGACAGATACGCAGTATTTT.

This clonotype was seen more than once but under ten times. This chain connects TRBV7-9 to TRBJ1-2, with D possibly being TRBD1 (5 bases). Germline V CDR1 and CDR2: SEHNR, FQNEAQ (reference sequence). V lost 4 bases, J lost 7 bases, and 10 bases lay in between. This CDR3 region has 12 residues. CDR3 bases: TGTGCCAGCAGCTCGTCAGGGCCTGGCTACACCTTC. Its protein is CASSSSGPGYTF.

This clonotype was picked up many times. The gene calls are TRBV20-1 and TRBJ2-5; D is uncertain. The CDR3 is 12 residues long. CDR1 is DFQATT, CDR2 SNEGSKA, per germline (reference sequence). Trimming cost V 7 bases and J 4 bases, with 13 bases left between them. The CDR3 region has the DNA TGCAGTGTTCGTGGCATTGCAGAGACCCAGTACTTC. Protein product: CSVRGIAETQYF.

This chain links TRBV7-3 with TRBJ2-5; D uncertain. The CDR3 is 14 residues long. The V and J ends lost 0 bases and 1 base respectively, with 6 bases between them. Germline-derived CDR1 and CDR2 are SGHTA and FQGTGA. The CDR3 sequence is CASSLTGFQETQYF. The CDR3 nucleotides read TGTGCCAGCAGCTTAACGGGGTTCCAAGAGACCCAGTACTTC.

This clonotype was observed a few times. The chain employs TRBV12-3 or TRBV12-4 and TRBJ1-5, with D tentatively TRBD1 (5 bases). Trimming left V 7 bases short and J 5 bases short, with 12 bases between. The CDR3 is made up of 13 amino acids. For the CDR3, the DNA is TGTGCCAGCAATGCCAGGGTAGATCAGCCCCAGCATTTT. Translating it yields CASNARVDQPQHF.

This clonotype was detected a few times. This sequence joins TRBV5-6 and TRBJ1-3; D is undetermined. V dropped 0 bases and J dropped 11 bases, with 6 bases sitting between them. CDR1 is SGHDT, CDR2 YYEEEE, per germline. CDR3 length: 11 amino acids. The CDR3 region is CASSLDQAIYF. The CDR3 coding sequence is TGTGCCAGCAGCTTGGATCAGGCCATATATTTT.

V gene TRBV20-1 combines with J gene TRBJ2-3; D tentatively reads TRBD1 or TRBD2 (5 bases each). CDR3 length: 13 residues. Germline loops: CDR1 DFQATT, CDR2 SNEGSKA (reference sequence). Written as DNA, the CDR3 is TGCAGCGGGGCGACAAACCCCACAGATACGCAGTATTTT. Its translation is CSGATNPTDTQYF.

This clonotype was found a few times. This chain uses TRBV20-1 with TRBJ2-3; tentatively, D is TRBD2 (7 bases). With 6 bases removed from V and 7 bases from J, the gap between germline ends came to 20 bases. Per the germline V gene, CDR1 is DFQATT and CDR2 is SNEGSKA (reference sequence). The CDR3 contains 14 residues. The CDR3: CSAPHGGGRYTQYF. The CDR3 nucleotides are TGCAGTGCCCCCCATGGGGGGGGCCGATATACGCAGTATTTT.

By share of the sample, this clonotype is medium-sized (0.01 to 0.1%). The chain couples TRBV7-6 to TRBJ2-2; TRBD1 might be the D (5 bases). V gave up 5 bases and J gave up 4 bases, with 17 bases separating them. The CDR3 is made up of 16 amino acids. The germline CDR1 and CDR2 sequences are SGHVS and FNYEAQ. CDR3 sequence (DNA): TGTGCCAGCAGCAAGACGACAGACCCAGGCACCGGGGAGCTGTTTTTT. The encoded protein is CASSKTTDPGTGELFF.

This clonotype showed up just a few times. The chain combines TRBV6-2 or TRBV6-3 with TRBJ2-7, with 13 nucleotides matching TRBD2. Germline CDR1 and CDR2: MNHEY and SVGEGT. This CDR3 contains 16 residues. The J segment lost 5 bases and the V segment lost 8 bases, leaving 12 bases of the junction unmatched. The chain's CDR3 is CASCSPRTSGSNEQYF. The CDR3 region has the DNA TGTGCCAGCTGCAGTCCTCGGACTAGCGGGAGCAACGAGCAGTACTTC.

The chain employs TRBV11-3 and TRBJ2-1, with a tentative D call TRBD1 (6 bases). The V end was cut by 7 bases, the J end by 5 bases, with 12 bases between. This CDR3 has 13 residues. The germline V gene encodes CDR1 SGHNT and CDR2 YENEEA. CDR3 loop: CASTLGAHNEQFF. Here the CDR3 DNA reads TGTGCCAGCACCTTGGGGGCCCACAATGAGCAGTTCTTC.

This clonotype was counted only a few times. The CDR3 region has the DNA TGCAGTGCCAGCCAAGCCTCCCATCGGGGGACCACAGATACGCAGTATTTT. Translated, it gives CSASQASHRGTTDTQYF. The rearrangement joins TRBV20-1 to TRBJ2-3; D might be TRBD2 (6 bases). Germline assignment: CDR1 DFQATT and CDR2 SNEGSKA (reference sequence). There are 17 residues in the CDR3. Trimming took 6 bases from V and 2 from J, leaving 24 bases between them.